Below are 2 T cell receptor beta chains sequenced from a single sample in a study of blood T cell repertoires in COVID-19. Here immunoSEQ multiplex PCR was the method, and the copy in TCRdb shows in-frame clones only, minus some. This repertoire shows under 300,000 clones, 75% to 90% found once; its top ten account for over 2%. Input material: PBMCs or T cells enriched from blood (not recorded which). These receptors all stem from a woman under 30 who had recovered from COVID-19.

This chain links TRBV11-3 with TRBJ2-5; tentative D call: TRBD1 (6 bases). Per the germline V gene, CDR1 is SGHNT and CDR2 is YENEEA. The ends were cut back, 4 bases at V and 4 bases at J, with 10 bases in the middle. The CDR3 runs to 13 residues. The CDR3 bases are TGTGCCAGCAGCTGGGGGCCGGGAGAGACCCAGTACTTC. It encodes CASSWGPGETQYF.

This chain links TRBV6-5 with TRBJ1-5, with a possible D match to TRBD1 (5 bases). V lost 5 bases and J lost 0, with 11 bases in between. Germline V gene data show CDR1 as MNHEY and CDR2 as SVGAGI. The CDR3 consists of 15 residues. The CDR3 loop is CASSIGAFSNQPQHF. The CDR3 coding sequence is TGTGCCAGCAGTATAGGGGCGTTTAGCAATCAGCCCCAGCATTTT.